These 25 T cell receptor beta chains were all obtained from the same sample, sequenced in a study of shared clonotypes between healthy human individuals. Naive CD8 isolation took CD45RO-negative cells positively selected for CCR7 and excluded terminally differentiated effector memory CD45RA+ cells. Libraries were prepared by immunoSEQ multiplex PCR; TCRdb keeps only in-frame clonotypes and omits some of them. The sample gives roughly 2,000,000 clones, 93% of which show up once; under 2% is in the top ten. The sample comprised naive CD8+ T cells from PBMCs. The receptors were sampled from a young man in good health. Some clones in this sample may be carry-over from other donors' samples.

V is TRBV7-9 and J is TRBJ2-1, with TRBD1 identical over 8 bases. The CDR3 totals 16 residues. J was trimmed by 1 base and V by 7 bases; bases with no gene match: 9. The germline V gene has CDR1 SEHNR and CDR2 FQNEAQ (reference sequence). The CDR3 bases are TGTGCCAGCATTTCGGACAGGGTGGTTTCCTACAATGAGCAGTTCTTC. Its translation: CASISDRVVSYNEQFF. The variable domain in full, completed from reference TRBV7-9 and TRBJ2-1, reads DTGVSQNPRHKITKRGQNVTFRCDPISEHNRLYWYRQTLGQGPEFLTYFQNEAQLEKSRLLSDRFSAERPKGSFSTLEIQRTEQGDSAMYLCASISDRVVSYNEQFFGPGTRLTVL.

This rearrangement joins TRBV6-5 to TRBJ2-3, with 8 bases identical to TRBD1. CDR3 length: 15 amino acids. V was clipped by 7 bases and J by 4 bases; unmatched bases: 10. CDR1 MNHEY and CDR2 SVGAGI come from the germline V gene. CDR3 sequence: CASTETGEVSDTQYF. The CDR3 DNA follows: TGTGCCAGCACCGAGACAGGGGAGGTCTCAGATACGCAGTATTTT.

This clone has only one observation. The CDR3 loop reads CASDRYSGNTIYF. CDR3 DNA: TGTGCCAGCGACAGGTACTCTGGAAACACCATATATTTT. The chain recombines TRBV2 with TRBJ1-3; D possibly corresponds to TRBD1 (6 bases). The V gene's germline CDR1 is SNHLY and CDR2 FYNNEI. Trimming shortened V by 8 bases and J by 0 bases, and 8 bases separated the two germline ends. This CDR3 is 13 amino acids long.

The CDR3 bases are TGCAGCGTTGGTGGGGCATCTACTAGCGGGAGTTTGCATGAGCAGTTCTTC. It codes for CSVGGASTSGSLHEQFF. The gene calls are TRBV29-1 and TRBJ2-1; 11 nucleotides agree with TRBD2. CDR1 is SQVTM and CDR2 is ANQGSEA in the germline V gene. The CDR3 totals 17 residues. V was pared by 4 bases and J by 8 bases, with 16 bases of the junction left unmatched.

This clone was seen just once. CDR3 region: CASSQGLHTGELFF. The CDR3 DNA sequence: TGTGCCAGCAGCCAGGGTTTGCACACCGGGGAGCTGTTTTTT. V usage is TRBV28 and J usage is TRBJ2-2, with D tentatively TRBD1 (5 bases). The germline CDR1 and CDR2 sequences are MDHEN and SYDVKM. Trimming left V 6 bases short and J 3 bases short, with 11 bases between. This CDR3 region has 14 residues.

The chain carries TRBV6-6 and TRBJ2-1; 11 nucleotides match TRBD2. V shed 5 bases and J 5 bases; nucleotides not matched to a gene: 8. Per germline, CDR1 MNHNY and CDR2 SVGAGI (reference sequence). The CDR3 covers 16 residues. CDR3 residues: CASSQPTSGNDNEQFF. CDR3 in DNA: TGTGCCAGCAGTCAGCCGACTAGCGGGAACGACAATGAGCAGTTCTTC.

Notes on this clone: The same CDR3 arises from other DNA sequences in this sample as well. The chain joins TRBV9 to TRBJ2-7; 7 positions agree with TRBD1. After removal of 4 bases from V and 1 base from J, the junction contained 5 bases not matched to a gene. The CDR3 contains 14 residues. Germline CDR1 reads SGDLS; CDR2 reads YYNGEE. The CDR3 spells CASSPRDRSYEQYF. The CDR3, as DNA: TGTGCCAGCAGCCCTAGGGACAGATCCTACGAGCAGTACTTC.

The chain couples TRBV11-2 to TRBJ2-1, with D unresolved. From germline, CDR1 is SGHAT and CDR2 FQNNGV. V shed 1 base and J shed 0 bases, with 13 bases lying between them. The CDR3 length is 17 residues. The CDR3 DNA sequence: TGTGCCAGCAGCTTAGCGGAGAGAAAAAGCTCCTACAATGAGCAGTTCTTC. Translating it yields CASSLAERKSSYNEQFF.

The J gene is TRBJ2-7, the V gene TRBV29-1; the D gene is possibly TRBD1 (6 bases). Germline CDR1 and CDR2: SQVTM and ANQGSEA. Between the trimmed V and J ends, which lost 6 bases and 7 bases, there was a span of 13 bases. CDR3 size: 11 residues. As DNA, the CDR3 is TGCAGCGTCGGACAGTCTTGGGAGCAGTACTTC. Translated: CSVGQSWEQYF.

Comment on this clone: Sequence at one end of the junction differs from germline and may be a read error. The V and J genes are TRBV4-3 and TRBJ2-2; perhaps D is TRBD1 or TRBD2 (5 bases each). Germline V gene lookup returns CDR1 LGHNA and CDR2 YSLEER. This CDR3 is 16 amino acids long. CDR3 amino acids: CASSADPGTNTGELFF. DNA for the CDR3: TGCGCCAGCAGCGCCGACCCCGGGACGAATACCGGGGAGCTGTTTTTT.

V and J are TRBV9 and TRBJ2-2; the match to TRBD2 covers 9 bases. In germline, CDR1 is SGDLS, CDR2 YYNGEE. V lost 2 bases, J lost 5 bases, and 4 bases stayed unmatched. The CDR3 has 15 residues. As DNA, the CDR3 is TGTGCCAGCAGCGTTAGCGGGAGTCAAACCGGGGAGCTGTTTTTT. Translated: CASSVSGSQTGELFF.

The table lists this clone with a count of one. The V and J genes are TRBV28 and TRBJ2-7; D may be TRBD1 (6 bases). Germline V CDR1 and CDR2: MDHEN, SYDVKM. The V end lost 5 bases, the J end lost 0 bases, and 17 bases lay between the germline ends. The CDR3 loop spans 16 amino acids. CDR3 sequence: CASSPSGAADSYEQYF. The DNA for the CDR3 is TGTGCCAGCAGTCCCTCAGGGGCAGCCGACTCCTACGAGCAGTACTTC.

The chain couples TRBV27 to TRBJ1-1; D ambiguous. Trimming removed 8 bases from V and 0 bases from J, with 7 bases in between. CDR1 is MNHEY, CDR2 SMNVEV, per germline (reference sequence). The CDR3 has 12 amino acids. CDR3 nucleotides: TGTGCCAGCCGGACCCTGAACACTGAAGCTTTCTTT. It translates to CASRTLNTEAFF.

The chain combines TRBV28 with TRBJ2-7, with TRBD1 matching 9 bases. This CDR3 has 13 amino acids. V lost 6 bases and J lost 4; bases outside the gene matches: 4. From germline, CDR1 is MDHEN and CDR2 SYDVKM. DNA of the CDR3: TGTGCCAGCAGGGGGACAGGGCGGTACGAGCAGTACTTC. As protein: CASRGTGRYEQYF. The variable domain in full, with the rest retrieved from reference TRBV28 and TRBJ2-7, is DVKVTQSSRYLVKRTGEKVFLECVQDMDHENMFWYRQDPGLGLRLIYFSYDVKMKEKGDIPEGYSVSREKKERFSLILESASTNQTSMYLCASRGTGRYEQYFGPGTRLTVT.

This clone was seen a few times. This sample also contains other DNA sequences that code for the same CDR3. The chain links TRBV9 to TRBJ1-1; 9 bases agree with TRBD1. CDR1 SGDLS and CDR2 YYNGEE come from the germline V gene. V shed 0 bases, J shed 5 bases, and the junction held 2 bases outside the gene matches. This CDR3 is built from 14 residues. The CDR3 spells CASSVGTGVTEAFF. The CDR3 DNA reads as TGTGCCAGCAGCGTAGGGACAGGGGTAACTGAAGCTTTCTTT.

J is TRBJ1-5 and V is TRBV7-9, with 7 bases that match TRBD1. The CDR3 has 14 residues. V trimming: 3 bases; J trimming: 5 bases; junction bases outside the gene matches: 4. Germline values: CDR1 SEHNR, CDR2 FQNEAQ (reference sequence). The CDR3 coding sequence is TGTGCCAGCAGCTTGACAGGGAACGATCAGCCCCAGCATTTT. Translation: CASSLTGNDQPQHF. The full variable domain, completed using reference TRBV7-9 and TRBJ1-5, is DTGVSQNPRHKITKRGQNVTFRCDPISEHNRLYWYRQTLGQGPEFLTYFQNEAQLEKSRLLSDRFSAERPKGSFSTLEIQRTEQGDSAMYLCASSLTGNDQPQHFGDGTRLSIL.

The chain recombines TRBV21-1 with TRBJ1-1. TRBV21-1 has pseudogene status. This CDR3 has 16 residues. In DNA form, the CDR3 reads TGTGCCAGCAGCAAAGGAGACAGGCCGGGGGACACTGAAGCTTTCTTT. Its protein is CASSKGDRPGDTEAFF.

The chain links TRBV13 to TRBJ2-7; TRBD2 is a possible D gene (5 bases). Germline CDR1 PRHDT, CDR2 FYEKMQ (reference sequence). V shed 5 bases and J shed 0 bases, with 11 bases lying between them. The CDR3 length is 14 residues. This CDR3 reads CASSDAGHSYEQYF. CDR3 in DNA: TGTGCCAGCAGCGACGCGGGCCACTCCTACGAGCAGTACTTC.

V is TRBV29-1 and J is TRBJ2-7, with TRBD1 matching over 9 bases. Germline V gene sequence: CDR1 SQVTM, CDR2 ANQGSEA. This CDR3 is 13 amino acids long. The junction had 10 bases not matched to a gene; V was cut back by 7 bases and J by 6 bases. This CDR3 reads CSAATGTGIEQYF. The CDR3 DNA reads TGCAGCGCCGCGACCGGGACAGGGATCGAGCAGTACTTC.

The V and J genes are TRBV11-2 and TRBJ1-3, with 7 bases lining up with TRBD1. The length of the CDR3 is 14 residues. V dropped 5 bases and J dropped 2; count of bases not matched to a gene: 3. Germline assignment: CDR1 SGHAT and CDR2 FQNNGV. For the CDR3, the DNA is TGTGCCAGCAGCGAAACAGGGGCTGGAAACACCATATATTTT. It specifies CASSETGAGNTIYF. The full variable domain, rest sourced from reference TRBV11-2 and TRBJ1-3, is EAGVAQSPRYKIIEKRQSVAFWCNPISGHATLYWYQQILGQGPKLLIQFQNNGVVDDSQLPKDRFSAERLKGVDSTLKIQPAKLEDSAVYLCASSETGAGNTIYFGEGSWLTVV.

The rearrangement uses TRBV7-9 and TRBJ2-7; 7 bases agree with TRBD1. CDR3 length: 14 amino acids. Germline V lookup: CDR1 SEHNR, CDR2 FQNEAQ (reference sequence). V gave up 3 bases and J gave up 2 bases; unmatched junction bases: 4. CDR3 residues: CASSFFTGAYEQYF. As DNA, the CDR3 is TGTGCCAGCAGCTTCTTCACAGGGGCCTACGAGCAGTACTTC.

The chain recombines TRBV10-3 with TRBJ2-3, with D tentatively TRBD1 (5 bases). Trimming removed 2 bases at V and 2 bases at J, with 8 bases between. Germline V lookup: CDR1 ENHRY, CDR2 SYGVKD. This CDR3 spans 14 amino acids. DNA of the CDR3: TGTGCCATCAGTGAGCCTGGGGCCACAGATACGCAGTATTTT. It encodes CAISEPGATDTQYF.

This clone was detected only a few times. The chain couples TRBV30 to TRBJ1-5, with D unresolved. V was pared by 0 bases and J by 6 bases, with 9 bases between. The germline gives CDR1 GTSNPN, CDR2 SVGIG (reference sequence). The CDR3 is made up of 13 amino acids. The CDR3, as DNA: TGTGCCTGGAGTGTACTACGGGGTCAGCCCCAGCATTTT. Its translation: CAWSVLRGQPQHF.

This chain uses TRBV7-3 with TRBJ1-5; maybe TRBD1 (5 bases). The CDR3 loop spans 15 amino acids. Deletions cut 5 bases from V and 4 bases from J, with 15 bases between. Per germline, CDR1 SGHTA and CDR2 FQGTGA. CDR3 residues: CASSPGGAGNQPQHF. The DNA of the CDR3 is TGTGCCAGCAGCCCGGGCGGGGCTGGGAATCAGCCCCAGCATTTT.

As regards this clone: The identical CDR3 is also encoded by other nucleotide sequences in the sample. V gene TRBV27 combines with J gene TRBJ1-1; D ambiguous. Trimming took 2 bases from V and 0 from J, leaving 4 bases between them. The germline V gene has CDR1 MNHEY and CDR2 SMNVEV (reference sequence). This CDR3 has 13 residues. CDR3 coding DNA: TGTGCCAGCAGTTTAACCGTGAACACTGAAGCTTTCTTT. Amino acids: CASSLTVNTEAFF.